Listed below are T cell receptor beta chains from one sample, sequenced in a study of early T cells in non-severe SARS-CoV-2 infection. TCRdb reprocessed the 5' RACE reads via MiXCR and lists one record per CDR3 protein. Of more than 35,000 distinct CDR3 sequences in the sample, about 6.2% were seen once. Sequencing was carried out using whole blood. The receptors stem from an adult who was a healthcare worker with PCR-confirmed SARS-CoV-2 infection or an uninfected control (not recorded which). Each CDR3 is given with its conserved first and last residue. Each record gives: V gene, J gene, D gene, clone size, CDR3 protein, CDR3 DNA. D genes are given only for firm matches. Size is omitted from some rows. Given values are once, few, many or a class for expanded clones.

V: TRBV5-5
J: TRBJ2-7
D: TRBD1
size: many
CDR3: CASSWTGFYEQYF
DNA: TGTGCCAGCAGCTGGACAGGGTTTTACGAGCAGTACTTC

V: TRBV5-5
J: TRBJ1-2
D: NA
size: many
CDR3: CASSYRASKTGRDGYTF
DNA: TGTGCCAGCAGCTACCGGGCCTCTAAAACCGGCCGGGATGGCTACACCTTC

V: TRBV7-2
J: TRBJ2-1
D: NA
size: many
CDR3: CASSLGVGVHEQFF
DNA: TGTGCCAGCAGCTTAGGGGTAGGAGTTCATGAGCAGTTCTTC

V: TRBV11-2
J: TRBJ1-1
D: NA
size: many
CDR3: CASSPTITVNTEAFF
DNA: TGTGCCAGCAGCCCTACTATAACCGTGAACACTGAAGCTTTCTTT

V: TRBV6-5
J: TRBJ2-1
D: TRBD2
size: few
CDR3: CASSSTSDSYNEQFF
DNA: TGTGCCAGCAGTTCGACTAGCGACTCCTACAATGAGCAGTTCTTC

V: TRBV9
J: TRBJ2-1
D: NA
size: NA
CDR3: CASSRLVGEQFF
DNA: TGTGCCAGCAGCAGACTAGTCGGTGAGCAGTTCTTC

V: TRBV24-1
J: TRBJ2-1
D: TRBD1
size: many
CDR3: CATSDSLLTGDNEQFF
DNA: TGTGCCACCAGTGATTCTCTCTTGACAGGGGACAATGAGCAGTTCTTC

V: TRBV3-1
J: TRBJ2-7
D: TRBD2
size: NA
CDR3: CASSHLAGPYEQYF
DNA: TGTGCCAGCAGCCACTTAGCGGGACCCTACGAGCAGTACTTC

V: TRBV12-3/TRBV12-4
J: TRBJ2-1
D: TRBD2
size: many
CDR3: CASGPSGSGRDNEQFF
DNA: TGTGCCAGCGGCCCTAGCGGGTCGGGCCGGGACAATGAGCAGTTCTTC

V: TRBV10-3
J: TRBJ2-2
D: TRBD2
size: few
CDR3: CAISPREFKTGELFF
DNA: TGTGCCATCAGTCCGCGGGAGTTTAAGACCGGGGAGCTGTTTTTT

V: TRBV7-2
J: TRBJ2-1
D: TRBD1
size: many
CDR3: CASSSDRADEQFF
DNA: TGTGCCAGCAGCTCCGACAGGGCGGATGAGCAGTTCTTC

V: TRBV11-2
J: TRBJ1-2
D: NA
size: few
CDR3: CASSLGLNYGYTF
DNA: TGTGCCAGCAGCTTAGGCCTGAACTATGGCTACACCTTC

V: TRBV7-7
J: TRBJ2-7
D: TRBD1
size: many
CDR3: CASSSGTDYEQYF
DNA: TGTGCCAGCAGCTCAGGGACAGACTACGAGCAGTACTTC

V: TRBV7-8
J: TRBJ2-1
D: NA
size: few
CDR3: CASNLLSSSDEQFF
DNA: TGTGCCAGCAACCTCCTCTCTAGCTCTGATGAGCAGTTCTTC

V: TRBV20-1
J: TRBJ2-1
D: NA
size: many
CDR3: CSAVRVGGNEQFF
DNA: TGCAGTGCTGTCAGGGTTGGCGGCAATGAGCAGTTCTTC

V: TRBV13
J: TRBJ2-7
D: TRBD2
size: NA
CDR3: CASSGTSETYEQYF
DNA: TGTGCCAGCAGCGGAACTAGCGAAACCTACGAGCAGTACTTC

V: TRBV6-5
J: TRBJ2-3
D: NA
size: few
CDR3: CASSPQWGSTDTQYF
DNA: TGTGCCAGCAGTCCCCAGTGGGGATCTACAGATACGCAGTATTTT

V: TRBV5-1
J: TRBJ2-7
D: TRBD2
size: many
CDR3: CASSLTSGRIYEQYF
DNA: TGCGCCAGCAGCTTGACTAGCGGGAGGATCTACGAGCAGTACTTC